This record concerns one TCR beta chain sequence. By its share of the sample, this clonotype is medium-sized (0.01 to 0.1%). The antigen it recognizes is unknown. Per-nucleotide qualities are absent, and no much larger clonotype sits a single base away. At the junction V is shortened by 0 bases and J by 6 bases, with 18 bases in between. The CDR3 measures 16 amino acids from cysteine to phenylalanine. Only the CDR3 DNA stays, 48 bases, in frame from base 1. As encoded in the germline V gene (reference sequence), CDR1 is DFQATT while CDR2 is SNEGSKA. This entry comes from a study of neurological immune-mediated disorders (dated 2019 in TCRdb). Regarding the complete study: Using UMI-based sequencing, the study compared peripheral blood TCR-beta repertoires from patients with HTLV-I-associated myelopathy (HAM/TSP), patients with multiple sclerosis, and healthy controls. The roughly 110 TCR-beta libraries included longitudinal samples, technical triplicates and paired sorted CD4+ and CD8+ T-cell subsets alongside PBMC samples. Of the 70 or so subjects in the cohort, roughly 14 were HAM/TSP patients, roughly 34 were multiple sclerosis patients, and roughly 20 were healthy controls.

Healthy controls were blood bank volunteers in Maryland, USA. For unsorted PBMC libraries, 2 million PBMCs were used after storage in RNAlater at -80 degrees C until RNA extraction. Peripheral blood underwent Ficoll-Hypaque density gradient centrifugation to isolate PBMCs, which were then cryopreserved in liquid nitrogen. Results and caveats for the whole study, not just this receptor: TCR clonal expansion was highest in HAM/TSP patients and lowest in MS patients, with MS patients falling below even healthy controls. No identical CDR3 amino acid sequences were found to be shared among expanded clones across subjects, suggesting that TCR-beta repertoires were private in all groups.

cDNA was synthesized by template-switch 5'RACE using a primer with a 10-nucleotide random unique molecular identifier that tagged each TCR transcript. Each sequencing run produced over 180 million TCR-beta sequences covering 15-18 subjects. Total RNA was extracted with the RNeasy kit. The KAPA Real-time Library Amplification kit was used to amplify TCR-beta VDJ regions with primers for the TCR constant region and the 5'RACE anchor. Sample indexes and Illumina adaptors were added in a first PCR, after which library yield was increased in a second PCR. The roughly 650 bp TCR product was size-selected on a 2% E-gel SizeSelection system after Ampure bead purification. Before pooling, library quality was assessed on a Bioanalyzer, concentration was determined with Qubit, and library quantification was performed with the Kapa Library Quantification kit. An Illumina HiSeq 2500 was used to sequence the libraries paired-end at 2 x 150 bp. To increase sequence diversity, about 25-31% phiX was spiked into each library pool. Processing in the source paper ran as follows. Quality-filtered reads were processed with the UMI-based MiGEC pipeline, and over 85% of raw TCR sequences were removed by the MiGEC pipeline during error correction. IMGT germline references were used for alignment of VDJ genes, and clonotypes were defined by a unique CDR3 amino acid sequence together with V-J genes. Clonal expansion, Shannon diversity and CDR3 relatedness were evaluated with VDJtools (CalcPairwiseDistances, ClusterSamples), while phylogenetic trees were built in CLCbio workbench. A clone was classed as expanded if it had 8 or more unique UMIs, a cutoff based on coefficient-of-variation modelling across technical triplicates. TCRdb handled the public reads itself, with Q25 trimming in fastp and clone calling in MiXCR, and kept productive beta chains. Records with the same CDR3 protein are collapsed into one entry carrying the most frequent genes and DNA. The V and J calls shown here were made by TCRdb, not taken from the authors' results. Present in this sample are some 25,000 distinct CDR3 sequences, over 5% of which were seen just once. The top ten constitute around 5% of the sample.

Sequenced sample: PBMCs. The sequence joins TRBV20-1 to TRBJ2-1, with the D gene tentatively TRBD1 or TRBD2, based on 6 matching bases in each. The source is a woman aged 40 to 50 in good health. The bases are TGCAGTGCTAGAGATCTGGGCGGGATCAGGGGCAATGAGCAGTTCTTC. This is translated as CSARDLGGIRGNEQFF.